The 10 T cell receptor beta chains given below trace back to one sample, sequenced in a study of T cell repertoires in cytomegalovirus infection. TCRdb called the reads again in MiXCR, with one record for every CDR3 protein. The profile shows 170,000 or so distinct CDR3 sequences, about 17% of them singletons. Sequenced sample: CD8+ T cells from PBMCs. The receptor source for this set is a human donor in good health (CMV status not recorded). Some clones in this sample may be carry-over from other donors' samples.

This clonotype was counted a few times. The V and J genes are TRBV19 and TRBJ2-3; 8 bases agree with TRBD2. Germline V lookup: CDR1 LNHDA, CDR2 SQIVND (reference sequence). The CDR3 totals 15 residues. The ends lost 9 bases at V and 4 bases at J; junction bases unmatched: 12. In DNA form, the CDR3 reads TGTGCCAGCCACGGGGGGGCCAGTTTCCCAGATACGCAGTATTTT. Protein: CASHGGASFPDTQYF.

V and J are TRBV6-2 or TRBV6-3 and TRBJ1-4; D gene unclear. The CDR3 loop spans 15 amino acids. V was shortened by 2 bases and J by 5 bases, with 12 bases between the two germline ends. Germline V CDR1 and CDR2: MNHEY, SVGEGT. CDR3 nucleotide sequence: TGTGCCAGCAGTTACGGTGCACCTCTGAATGAAAAACTGTTTTTT. Translated: CASSYGAPLNEKLFF.

This clonotype was counted between two and nine times. The chain is built from TRBV7-6 and TRBJ1-4; D is ambiguous. Germline CDR1 is SGHVS and CDR2 is FNYEAQ. V gave up 5 bases and J gave up 4 bases, with 17 bases separating them. The CDR3 is 16 amino acids. The CDR3 loop reads CASSAKTRAVNEKLFF. DNA for the CDR3: TGTGCCAGCAGCGCCAAAACCCGGGCAGTTAATGAAAAACTGTTTTTT.

CDR3 coding DNA: TGCGCCAGCAGCTTGGACTGGGGCTCCTACAATGAGCAGTTCTTC. Translated, it gives CASSLDWGSYNEQFF. The rearrangement joins TRBV5-1 to TRBJ2-1, with D unclear. The CDR3 is 15 amino acids. The V gene's germline CDR1 is SGHRS and CDR2 YFSETQ. V was shortened by 0 bases and J by 0 bases, with 7 bases between the two germline ends.

This clonotype was found a few times. V is TRBV2 and J is TRBJ2-7, with 11 bases fitting TRBD1. Trimming removed 2 bases from V and 2 bases from J; junction bases left unmatched: 5. CDR3 size: 16 residues. CDR1 SNHLY and CDR2 FYNNEI come from the germline V gene. The CDR3 DNA reads TGTGCCAGCAGTGAACGGAGGACAGGGGGCCCCTACGAGCAGTACTTC. Translated: CASSERRTGGPYEQYF.

The chain employs TRBV5-6 and TRBJ2-3; D is ambiguous. The CDR3 totals 14 residues. Per germline, CDR1 SGHDT and CDR2 YYEEEE. Deletions cut 0 bases from V and 4 bases from J, with 9 bases between. The CDR3 nucleotides are TGTGCCAGCAGCTTGGGGAATCTTCCAGATACGCAGTATTTT. Its translation: CASSLGNLPDTQYF.

CDR3 sequence reads: CASSEKAKFFYNEQFF. The CDR3 bases are TGTGCCAGCAGTGAAAAGGCCAAATTTTTTTACAATGAGCAGTTCTTC. This sequence joins TRBV6-1 and TRBJ2-1; no clear D. This CDR3 spans 16 amino acids. V dropped 2 bases and J dropped 4 bases, with 15 bases sitting between them. Germline CDR1 and CDR2: MNHNS and SASEGT.

This clonotype was detected only a few times. V usage is TRBV4-3 and J usage is TRBJ2-7, with 10 bases lining up with TRBD1. Germline lookup yields CDR1 LGHNA and CDR2 YSLEER. V lost 1 base to trimming and J lost 7 bases; unmatched junction nucleotides: 4. The CDR3 contains 14 residues. The CDR3 region is CASSQGQGAREQYF. The CDR3 coding sequence is TGCGCCAGCAGCCAAGGACAGGGGGCGAGGGAGCAGTACTTC.

The CDR3 DNA reads as TGTGCCAGCAGCTTCTTCGGAGGGGGAGGGGACAACTCCTACGAGCAGTACTTC. It is translated as CASSFFGGGGDNSYEQYF. V is TRBV7-3 and J is TRBJ2-7, with D maybe TRBD2 (7 bases). The CDR3 length is 18 residues. V was trimmed by 3 bases and J by 0 bases, leaving 21 bases between them. The V gene's germline CDR1 is SGHTA and CDR2 FQGTGA.

The V call is TRBV29-1, the J call TRBJ1-1; possible D gene TRBD1, 6 bases. Trimming took off 3 bases at V and 0 bases at J, with 8 bases between the two ends. This CDR3 has 13 amino acids. The germline gives CDR1 SQVTM, CDR2 ANQGSEA. The DNA for the CDR3 is TGCAGCGTTGATGGGACAATGAACACTGAAGCTTTCTTT. This codes for CSVDGTMNTEAFF.